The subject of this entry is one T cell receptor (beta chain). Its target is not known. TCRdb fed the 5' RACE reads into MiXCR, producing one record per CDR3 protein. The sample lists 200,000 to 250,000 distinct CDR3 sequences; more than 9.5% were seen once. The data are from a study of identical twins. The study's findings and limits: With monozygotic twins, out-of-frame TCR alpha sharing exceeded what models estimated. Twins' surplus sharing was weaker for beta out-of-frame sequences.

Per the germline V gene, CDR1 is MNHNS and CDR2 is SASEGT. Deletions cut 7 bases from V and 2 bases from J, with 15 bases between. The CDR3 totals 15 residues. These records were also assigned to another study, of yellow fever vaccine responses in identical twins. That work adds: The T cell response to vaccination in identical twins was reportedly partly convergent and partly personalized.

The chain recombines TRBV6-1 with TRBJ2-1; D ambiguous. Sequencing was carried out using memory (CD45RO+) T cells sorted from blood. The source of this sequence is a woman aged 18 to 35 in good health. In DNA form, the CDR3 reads TGTGCCAGCAAGTCAGGTACCGGTCCCTACAATGAGCAGTTCTTC. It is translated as CASKSGTGPYNEQFF.